This T cell receptor beta chain is drawn from a study of glioma-infiltrating T cells. The study, taken as a whole, reports: Tissue and blood shared very few CDR3 sequences. Non-neoplastic patients had below-expected tissue-blood divergence, while all gliomas exceeded expectation.

This clonotype has ten or more counts. Antigen: not known. Using RNA template, CDR3s of TCR alpha and beta were amplified with iRepertoire arm-PCR. For one-step reverse transcription and amplification, 100-400 ng of tissue mRNA or PBMC total RNA was used. A single record per CDR3 protein comes from TCRdb applying MiXCR to the multiplex PCR reads. Here the sample spans about 180,000 distinct CDR3 sequences, more than 35% being singletons. The CDR3 spans 13 residues. Trimming cost V 6 bases and J 1 base; bases outside gene matches: 3. From germline, CDR1 is DFQATT and CDR2 SNEGSKA (reference sequence). J is TRBJ2-5 and V is TRBV20-1; 9 bases line up with TRBD2. The sample consisted of glioma tissue, nonneoplastic brain tissue, or PBMCs (not recorded which). The TCR comes from a human donor with low-grade glioma or glioblastoma, undergoing nonglioma brain surgery, or in good health (not recorded which). CDR3 DNA: TGCAGTGCGAGGACTAGCGCCCAAGAGACCCAGTACTTC. Amino acid sequence: CSARTSAQETQYF.